This T cell receptor (beta chain) was captured by sequencing in a study of blood T cells in healthy people across ages. Healthy Caucasian individuals from Russia aged about 6 to 100 were enrolled as donors. Isolation recovered at least 7 million PBMCs from every sample. A second roughly 7 to 12 cycle PCR used barcoded and J-beta primers. From the 5' RACE reads, TCRdb called clonotypes with MiXCR, one entry per CDR3 protein. The table includes about 830,000 distinct CDR3 sequences, around 62% detected once. Sequencing was carried out using blood. The clonotype comes from a man aged 25 to 40 in good health.

In DNA form, the CDR3 reads TGTGCCATCAGTGAGGTCGGGGGGAGCCGCTACGAGCAGTACTTC. Translation: CAISEVGGSRYEQYF. This chain joins TRBV10-3 and TRBJ2-7, with 7 bases fitting TRBD2. The CDR3 loop spans 15 amino acids. Germline V gives CDR1 ENHRY, CDR2 SYGVKD. The V and J ends lost 2 bases and 3 bases, in that order; junction bases with no gene match: 7.